The entry below gives a single T cell receptor (beta chain) sequence along with its context. What it binds is unknown. These data are taken from a study of response to subunit inactivated influenza vaccine. Study-wide results and caveats: With each seasonal influenza vaccination, the authors suggested, few new T cells are recruited.

TCRdb passed the RT-PCR reads through MiXCR, listing each CDR3 protein once. The profile covers fewer than 700,000 distinct CDR3 sequences, with 10% to 15% appearing a single time and around 14% taken by the ten largest. The germline V gene encodes CDR1 DFQATT and CDR2 SNEGSKA (reference sequence). The CDR3 covers 14 residues. Germline trimming cut 3 bases from V and 3 bases from J; bases unmatched to any gene: 4. This clonotype was sampled from a man aged 45 to 65 who received an inactivated influenza vaccine. The sample consisted of PBMCs from blood, taken more than 35 days after vaccination. The chain has TRBV20-1 and TRBJ2-3, with 9 bases matching TRBD2. The CDR3 spells CSASSLAGTDTQYF. In nucleotides, the CDR3 is TGCAGTGCTAGTAGTCTAGCGGGAACAGATACGCAGTATTTT.